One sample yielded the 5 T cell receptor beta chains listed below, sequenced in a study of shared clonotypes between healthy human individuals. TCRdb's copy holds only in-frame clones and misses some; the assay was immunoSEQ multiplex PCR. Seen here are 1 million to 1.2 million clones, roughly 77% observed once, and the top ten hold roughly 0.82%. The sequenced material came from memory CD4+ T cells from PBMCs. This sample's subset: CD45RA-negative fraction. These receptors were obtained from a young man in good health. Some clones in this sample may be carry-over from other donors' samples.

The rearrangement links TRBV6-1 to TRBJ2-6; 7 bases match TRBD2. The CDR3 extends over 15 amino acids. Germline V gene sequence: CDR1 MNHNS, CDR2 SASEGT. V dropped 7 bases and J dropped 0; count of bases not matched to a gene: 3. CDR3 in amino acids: CASTPGGSGANVLTF. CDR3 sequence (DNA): TGTGCCAGCACCCCGGGGGGCTCTGGGGCCAACGTCCTGACTTTC.

CDR3 residues: CASGTGADTQYF. DNA for the CDR3: TGCGCCAGCGGGACAGGGGCAGATACGCAGTATTTT. The gene calls are TRBV5-1 and TRBJ2-3; 10 nucleotides agree with TRBD1. This CDR3 is 12 amino acids long. V lost 7 bases and J lost 4; bases outside the gene matches: 0. The germline V gene has CDR1 SGHRS and CDR2 YFSETQ.

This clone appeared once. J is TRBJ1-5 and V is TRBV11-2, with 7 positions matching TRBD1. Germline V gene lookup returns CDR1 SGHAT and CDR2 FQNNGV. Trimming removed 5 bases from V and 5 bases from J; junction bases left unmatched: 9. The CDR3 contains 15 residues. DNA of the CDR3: TGTGCCAGCAGCCACGACAGGGATGGTGATCAGCCCCAGCATTTT. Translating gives CASSHDRDGDQPQHF.

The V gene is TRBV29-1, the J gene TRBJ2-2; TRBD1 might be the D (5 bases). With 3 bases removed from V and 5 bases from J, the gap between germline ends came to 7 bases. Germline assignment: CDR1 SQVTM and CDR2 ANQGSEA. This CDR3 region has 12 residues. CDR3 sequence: CSVDKGTGELFF. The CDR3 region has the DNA TGCAGCGTTGATAAGGGGACCGGGGAGCTGTTTTTT.

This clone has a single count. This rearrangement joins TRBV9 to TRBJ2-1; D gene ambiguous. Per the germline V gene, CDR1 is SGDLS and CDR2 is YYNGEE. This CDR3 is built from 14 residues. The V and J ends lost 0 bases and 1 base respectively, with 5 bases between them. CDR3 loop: CASSVAASYNEQFF. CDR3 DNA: TGTGCCAGCAGCGTAGCGGCGTCCTACAATGAGCAGTTCTTC.